Described below is a single T cell receptor (beta chain) sequence and its context. Its antigen is not yet known. Base qualities were left out, and no much larger clone turns up one base away. The sample belongs to a study of long-term antiretroviral therapy in people with HIV (dated by TCRdb to between 2021 and 2024). As for the study more broadly: The earliest samples were collected approximately a decade before the 2015 WHO recommendation for immediate ART, a period when ART was typically delayed until CD4 counts fell. A retrospective serial study tested whether ART initiation and durable HIV suppression were associated with changes in peripheral blood TRB repertoire composition and diversity. The cohort contributed 150 to 200 cryopreserved PBMC samples from 30 adults with confirmed HIV infection, collected serially over a mean of 6 years (range 1-12). Eleven of the 30 participants with HIV were female. No cross-contamination during QIAcube processing was seen in test extractions of a monoclonal T-cell line run alongside roughly 30 polyclonal samples.

There are 14 amino acids in the CDR3, from cysteine to phenylalanine inclusive. Just CDR3 DNA is preserved here, 42 bases in frame from base 1. For CDR1 and CDR2, the germline V gene lists SGDLS and YYNGEE. V loses 4 bases of germline sequence and J loses 5 bases, and the interval between the two ends is 15 bases. Broader findings and caveats from the paper: Because pre-ART samples had limited cell numbers, unsorted PBMC were profiled rather than sorted CD4+ and CD8+ T cells. The repertoire was dominated across all time points by expanded TRB clones identified before ART initiation, although this dominance was seen to fluctuate and to decrease in many PLHIV after ART. Compared with controls, HIV repertoires had narrower CDR3 length ranges, and the network structure pointed to an antigen-experienced repertoire that shifted only slightly toward naive after ART. The samples span the years 2004 to 2017, and the ART regimens used may be less effective than current regimens. Limited PBMC availability meant only the TCR beta chain was sequenced, without alpha chain pairing. No data were available on ART adherence, viral resistance or therapy changes, limiting inferences about post-ART repertoire changes. ART initiation was associated with a significant increase in TRB diversity, but diversity stayed significantly below transplant donor controls even after long-term ART.

Participants were included only if at least one PBMC sample before ART initiation and at least two post-ART samples were available. All participants with HIV were treated in the United States of America. Before DNA extraction, cryopreserved samples of about 0.95-10 million PBMC were thawed and washed. At the time of the earliest PBMC sample, participants with HIV were aged between roughly 20 and 55 years. PBMC samples were contributed by each participant from 1-4 timepoints before ART initiation and 2-8 timepoints after ART initiation, with a median of 7 samples. Serial HIV viral load, CD4+ T-cell count, ART history and demographic data were obtained for every participant. Genomic DNA was extracted from unsorted PBMC with a Qiagen kit on a QIAcube, with processing performed in batches of 12 samples. The immunoSEQ hsTCRB v3.0 assay was used at survey level resolution to sequence the TRB variable region. The targeted TRB sequencing depth was roughly 40,000-55,000 T-cell genomes per sample. TRB libraries were pooled and sequenced on an Illumina MiSeq using a v3 150-cycle kit. The authors processed their data as follows. Analysis of repertoires was carried out in R inside a reproducible Nextflow workflow spanning QC, data transformation and analysis. LymphoSeq2, an R package for exploring AIRR-Seq data, was used to implement custom analyses. A handful of samples yielding fewer than 5000 total TRB sequences were excluded, leaving 188 analyzed HIV repertoires. Among the roughly 180 retained HIV repertoires, under 65 were collected before ART initiation and more than 120 after ART initiation. Repertoires were downsampled to 5000 TRB nucleotide sequences, with summary statistics averaged over 100 downsampling iterations. Only TRB sequences with CDR3 regions of at least seven amino acids were retained for analysis. A Shannon entropy-derived clonality score and the Gini coefficient were used to measure diversity. In repertoire networks, the top 5000 CDR3 amino acid sequences were linked whenever an edit distance of one separated two sequences. GLIPH2 predicted antigen specificity groups and MHC restriction for TRB CDR3 amino acid sequences. To flag known CMV, EBV, HIV or tissue antigen associations, CDR3 amino acid sequences were matched against VDJdb and McPAS-TCR. Pre-ART, post-ART and control groups were compared with Wilcoxon signed-rank tests and Holm-Bonferroni correction. TCRdb retrieved this table from immuneACCESS and kept in-frame rearrangements only. Not all clones are present; in checked studies, unresolved V genes account for under half, and no reason is known for the remainder. Clone size and the V and J calls come from that table; the DNA yielded D and trimming. The sample table lists approximately 20,000 clones, around 85% of them with a count of one. Roughly 4% of the sample goes to the ten largest clones.

The material was unsorted PBMCs, obtained approximately 4 years after starting antiretroviral therapy. The rearrangement combines TRBV9 with TRBJ1-1, with no D gene named confidently. The TCR originated in a man aged 18 to 29 with HIV. The CDR3 protein sequence reads: CASSPRLSETEAFF. Here is the DNA: TGTGCCAGCAGCCCGAGGCTTTCGGAGACTGAAGCTTTCTTT.